The entry that follows covers one TCR beta chain sequence. This sample is drawn from a study of shared T cell receptors in the human thymus. Sequencing used immunoSEQ multiplex PCR; TCRdb keeps in-frame clones, though not all of them. This table has about 380,000 clones, 85% to 95% appearing once. The germline CDR1 and CDR2 sequences are SGHDT and YYEEEE. This CDR3 comprises 15 residues. The J segment lost 4 bases and the V segment lost 2 bases, leaving 5 bases of the junction unmatched. The gene calls are TRBV5-6 and TRBJ2-1; TRBD1 matches at 8 bases. This clonotype was obtained from a human donor. Sequencing was done on a sample of thymocytes. The DNA for the CDR3 is TGTGCCAGCAGCTTCCCCCGGGACAGGTACAATGAGCAGTTCTTC. It specifies CASSFPRDRYNEQFF. The full variable domain, rest sourced from reference TRBV5-6 and TRBJ2-1, is DAGVTQSPTHLIKTRGQQVTLRCSPKSGHDTVSWYQQALGQGPQFIFQYYEEEERQRGNFPDRFSGHQFPNYSSELNVNALLLGDSALYLCASSFPRDRYNEQFFGPGTRLTVL.